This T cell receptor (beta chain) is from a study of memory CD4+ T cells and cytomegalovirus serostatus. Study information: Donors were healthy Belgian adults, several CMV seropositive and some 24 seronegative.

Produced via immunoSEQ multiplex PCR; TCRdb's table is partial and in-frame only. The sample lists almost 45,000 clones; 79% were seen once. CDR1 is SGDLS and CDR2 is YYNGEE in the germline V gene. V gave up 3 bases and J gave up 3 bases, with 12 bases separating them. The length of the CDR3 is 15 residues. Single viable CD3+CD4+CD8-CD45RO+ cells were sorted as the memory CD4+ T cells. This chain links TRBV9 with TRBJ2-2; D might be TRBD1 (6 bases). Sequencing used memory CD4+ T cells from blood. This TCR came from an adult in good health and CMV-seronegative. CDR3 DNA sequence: TGTGCCAGCAGCGCTTTAACAGGGTACACCGGGGAGCTGTTTTTT. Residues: CASSALTGYTGELFF.